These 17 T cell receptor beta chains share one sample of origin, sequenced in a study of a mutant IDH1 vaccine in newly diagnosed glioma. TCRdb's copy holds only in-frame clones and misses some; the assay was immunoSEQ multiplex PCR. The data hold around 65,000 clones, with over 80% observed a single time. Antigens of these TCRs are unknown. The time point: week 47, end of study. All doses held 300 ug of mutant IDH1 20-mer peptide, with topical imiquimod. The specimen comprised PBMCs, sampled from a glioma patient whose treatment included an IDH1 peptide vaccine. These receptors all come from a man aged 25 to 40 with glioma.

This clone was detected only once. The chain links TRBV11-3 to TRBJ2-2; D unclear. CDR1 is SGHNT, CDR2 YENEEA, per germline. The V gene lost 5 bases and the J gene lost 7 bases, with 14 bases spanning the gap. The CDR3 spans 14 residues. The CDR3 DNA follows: TGTGCCAGCAGCCTGGACCAAAAGGGCGGGGAGCTGTTTTTT. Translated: CASSLDQKGGELFF.

The chain's CDR3 is CASRQGQAGPQETQYF. For the CDR3, the DNA is TGCGCCAGCAGACAGGGACAGGCGGGACCACAAGAGACCCAGTACTTC. The V and J genes are TRBV5-1 and TRBJ2-5; 8 bases agree with TRBD1. V trimming: 5 bases; J trimming: 2 bases; junction bases outside the gene matches: 11. This CDR3 comprises 16 residues. Per germline, CDR1 SGHRS and CDR2 YFSETQ.

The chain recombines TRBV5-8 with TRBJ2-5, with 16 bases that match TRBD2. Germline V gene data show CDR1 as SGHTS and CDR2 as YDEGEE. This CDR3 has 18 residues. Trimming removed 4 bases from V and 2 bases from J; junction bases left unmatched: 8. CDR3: CASSQGTSGGAGQETQYF. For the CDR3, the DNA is TGTGCCAGCAGCCAGGGGACTAGCGGGGGGGCCGGGCAAGAGACCCAGTACTTC.

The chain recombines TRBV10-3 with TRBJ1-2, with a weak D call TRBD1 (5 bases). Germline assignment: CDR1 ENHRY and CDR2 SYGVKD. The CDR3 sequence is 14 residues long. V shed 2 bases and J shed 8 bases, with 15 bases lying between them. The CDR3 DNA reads TGTGCCATCAGTGAGACTACAGGTTCAGGGGGCTACACCTTC. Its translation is CAISETTGSGGYTF.

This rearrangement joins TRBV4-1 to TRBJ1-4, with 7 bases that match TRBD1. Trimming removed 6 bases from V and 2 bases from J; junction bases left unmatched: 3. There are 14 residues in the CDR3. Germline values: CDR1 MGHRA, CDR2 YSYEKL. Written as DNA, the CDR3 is TGCGCCAGCAGGCCACAGGGGACTAATGAAAAACTGTTTTTT. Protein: CASRPQGTNEKLFF.

The CDR3 spells CASSVTTGGGGYTF. The DNA for the CDR3 is TGTGCCAGCAGCGTCACGACAGGGGGCGGTGGCTACACCTTC. The rearrangement joins TRBV5-4 to TRBJ1-2; 10 nucleotides align to TRBD1. Trimming took 4 bases from V and 7 from J; bases not matched to a gene: 7. The CDR3 runs to 14 residues. Looked up from germline, CDR1 is SGHNT and CDR2 is YYREEE (reference sequence).

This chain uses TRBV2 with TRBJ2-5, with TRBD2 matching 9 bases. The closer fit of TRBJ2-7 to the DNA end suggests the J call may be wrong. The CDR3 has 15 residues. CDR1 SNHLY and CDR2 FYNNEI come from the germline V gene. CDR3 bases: TGTGCCAGCCGCCGACTAGCGGCGGCCTCCTACGAGCAGTACTTC. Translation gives CASRRLAAASYEQYF.

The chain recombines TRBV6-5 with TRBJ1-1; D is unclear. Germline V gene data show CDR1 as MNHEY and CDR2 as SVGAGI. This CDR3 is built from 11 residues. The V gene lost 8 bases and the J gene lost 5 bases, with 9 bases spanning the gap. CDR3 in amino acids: CASAMGTEAFF. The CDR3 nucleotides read TGTGCCAGCGCAATGGGAACTGAAGCTTTCTTT.

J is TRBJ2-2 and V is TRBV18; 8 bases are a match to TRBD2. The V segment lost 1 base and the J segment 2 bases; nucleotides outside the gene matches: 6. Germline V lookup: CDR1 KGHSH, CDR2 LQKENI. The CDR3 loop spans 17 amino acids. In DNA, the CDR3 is TGTGCCAGCTCACCACTTGCGGGGGGCATTAACACCGGGGAGCTGTTTTTT. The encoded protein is CASSPLAGGINTGELFF.

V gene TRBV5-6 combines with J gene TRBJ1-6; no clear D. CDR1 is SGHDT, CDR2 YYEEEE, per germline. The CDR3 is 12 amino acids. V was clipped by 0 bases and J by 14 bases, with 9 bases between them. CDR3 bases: TGTGCCAGCAGCTTGGAGGGCCAGGCCCTCCACTTT. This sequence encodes CASSLEGQALHF.

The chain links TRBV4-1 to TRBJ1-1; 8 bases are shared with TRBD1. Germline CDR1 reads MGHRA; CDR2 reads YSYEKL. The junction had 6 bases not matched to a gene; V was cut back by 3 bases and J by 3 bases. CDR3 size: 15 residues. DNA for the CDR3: TGCGCCAGCAGCCATCGGACAGGGACTTACACTGAAGCTTTCTTT. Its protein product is CASSHRTGTYTEAFF.

The CDR3 sequence is CAWSQGLNTEAFF. CDR3 in DNA: TGTGCCTGGAGTCAGGGGTTGAACACTGAAGCTTTCTTT. This sequence joins TRBV30 and TRBJ1-1; a possible D gene is TRBD1 (6 bases). V was shortened by 2 bases and J by 0 bases, with 7 bases between the two germline ends. The CDR3 is made up of 13 amino acids. Germline assignment: CDR1 GTSNPN and CDR2 SVGIG (reference sequence).

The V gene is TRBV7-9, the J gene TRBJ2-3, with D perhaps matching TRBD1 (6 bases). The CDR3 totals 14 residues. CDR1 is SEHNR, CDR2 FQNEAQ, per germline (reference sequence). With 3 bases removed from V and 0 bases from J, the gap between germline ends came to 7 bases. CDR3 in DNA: TGTGCCAGCAGCTTCCAGGGGAGCACAGATACGCAGTATTTT. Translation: CASSFQGSTDTQYF.

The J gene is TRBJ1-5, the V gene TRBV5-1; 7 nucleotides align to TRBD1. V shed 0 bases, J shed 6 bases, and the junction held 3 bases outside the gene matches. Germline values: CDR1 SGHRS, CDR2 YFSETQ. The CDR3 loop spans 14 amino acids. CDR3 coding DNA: TGCGCCAGCAGCTTGGGAGGGGGCGGTCAGCCCCAGCATTTT. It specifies CASSLGGGGQPQHF.

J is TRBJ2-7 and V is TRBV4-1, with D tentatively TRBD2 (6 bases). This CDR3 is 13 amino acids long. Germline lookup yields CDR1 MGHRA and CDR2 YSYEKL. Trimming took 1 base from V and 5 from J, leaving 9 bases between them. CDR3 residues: CASSQVWRDEQYF. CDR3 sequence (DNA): TGCGCCAGCAGCCAAGTCTGGAGGGACGAGCAGTACTTC.

The CDR3 loop reads CASSAAGQGAYEQYF. The CDR3 nucleotides read TGTGCCAGCAGCGCTGCCGGTCAGGGTGCCTACGAGCAGTACTTC. The V gene is TRBV9, the J gene TRBJ2-7; perhaps TRBD1 as D (5 bases). The CDR3 runs 15 residues. Deletions cut 3 bases from V and 2 bases from J, with 15 bases between. Germline V gene sequence: CDR1 SGDLS, CDR2 YYNGEE.

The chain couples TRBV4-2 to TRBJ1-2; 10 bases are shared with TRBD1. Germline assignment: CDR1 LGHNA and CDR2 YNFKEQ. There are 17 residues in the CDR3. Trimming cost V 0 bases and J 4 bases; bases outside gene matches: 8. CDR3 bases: TGTGCCAGCAGCCAAGAAACGACAGGGGGCAGGAGCTATGGCTACACCTTC. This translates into CASSQETTGGRSYGYTF.